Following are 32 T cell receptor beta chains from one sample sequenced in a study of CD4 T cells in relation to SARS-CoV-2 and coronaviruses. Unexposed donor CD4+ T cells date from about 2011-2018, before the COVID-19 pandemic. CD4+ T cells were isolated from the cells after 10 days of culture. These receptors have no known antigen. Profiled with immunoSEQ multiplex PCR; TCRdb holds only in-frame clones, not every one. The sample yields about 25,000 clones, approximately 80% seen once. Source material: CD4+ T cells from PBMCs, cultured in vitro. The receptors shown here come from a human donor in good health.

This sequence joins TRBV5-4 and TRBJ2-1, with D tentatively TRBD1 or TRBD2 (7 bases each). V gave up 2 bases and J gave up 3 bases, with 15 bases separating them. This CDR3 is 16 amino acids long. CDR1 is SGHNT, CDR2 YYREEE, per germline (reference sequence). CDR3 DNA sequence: TGTGCCAGCAGCTTAGGGGGCGGGGGCCACTACAATGAGCAGTTCTTC. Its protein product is CASSLGGGGHYNEQFF.

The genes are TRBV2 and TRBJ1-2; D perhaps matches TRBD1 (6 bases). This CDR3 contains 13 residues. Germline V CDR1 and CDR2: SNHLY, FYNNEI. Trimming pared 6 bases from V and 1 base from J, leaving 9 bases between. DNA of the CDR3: TGTGCCAGCAGGCCCAGGGGTAACTATGGCTACACCTTC. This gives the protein CASRPRGNYGYTF.

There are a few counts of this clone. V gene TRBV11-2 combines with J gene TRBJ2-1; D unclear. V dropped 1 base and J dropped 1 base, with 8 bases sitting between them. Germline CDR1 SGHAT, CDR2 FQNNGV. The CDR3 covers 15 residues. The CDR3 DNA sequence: TGTGCCAGCAGCTTAGGTGGGCTTTCCTACAATGAGCAGTTCTTC. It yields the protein CASSLGGLSYNEQFF.

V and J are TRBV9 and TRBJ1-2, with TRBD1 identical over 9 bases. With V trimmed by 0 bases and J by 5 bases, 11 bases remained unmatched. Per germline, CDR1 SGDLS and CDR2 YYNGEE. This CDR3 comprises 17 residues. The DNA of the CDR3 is TGTGCCAGCAGCGTAGCACAGGGGGCGCTAGGTCGGTATGGCTACACCTTC. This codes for CASSVAQGALGRYGYTF.

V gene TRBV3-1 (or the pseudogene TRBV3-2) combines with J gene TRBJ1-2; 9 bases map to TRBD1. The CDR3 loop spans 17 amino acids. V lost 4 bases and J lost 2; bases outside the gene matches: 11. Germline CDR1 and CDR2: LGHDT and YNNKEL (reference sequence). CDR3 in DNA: TGTGCCAGCAGCCTTCGGGACAGGGCCCCGTCGAACTATGGCTACACCTTC. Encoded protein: CASSLRDRAPSNYGYTF.

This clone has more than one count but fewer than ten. CDR3 sequence (DNA): TGCAGCGTATCGACAGGGGGCACAGATACGCAGTATTTT. This sequence encodes CSVSTGGTDTQYF. V and J are TRBV29-1 and TRBJ2-3, with 8 bases lining up with TRBD1. Germline V CDR1 and CDR2: SQVTM, ANQGSEA. The ends lost 6 bases at V and 1 base at J; junction bases unmatched: 3. This CDR3 has 13 amino acids.

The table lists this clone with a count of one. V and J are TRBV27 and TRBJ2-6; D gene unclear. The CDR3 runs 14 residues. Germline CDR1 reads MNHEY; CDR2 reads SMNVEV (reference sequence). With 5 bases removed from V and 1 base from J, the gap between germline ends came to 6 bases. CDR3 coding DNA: TGTGCCAGCAGTGAAGGGTCTGGGGCCAACGTCCTGACTTTC. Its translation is CASSEGSGANVLTF.

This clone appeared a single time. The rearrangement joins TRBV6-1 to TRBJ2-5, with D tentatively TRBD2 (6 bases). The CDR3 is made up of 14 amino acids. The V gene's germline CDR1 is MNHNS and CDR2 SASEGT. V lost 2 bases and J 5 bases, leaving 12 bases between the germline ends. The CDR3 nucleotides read TGTGCCAGCAGTGAAACACTAGCCAGCGAGACCCAGTACTTC. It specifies CASSETLASETQYF.

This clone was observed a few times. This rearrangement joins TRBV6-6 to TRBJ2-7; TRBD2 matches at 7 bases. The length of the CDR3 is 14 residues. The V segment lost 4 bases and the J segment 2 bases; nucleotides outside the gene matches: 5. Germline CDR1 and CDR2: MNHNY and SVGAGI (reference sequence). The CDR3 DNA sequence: TGTGCCAGCAGTTTGGGGGGGAGTCCCTACGAGCAGTACTTC. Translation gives CASSLGGSPYEQYF.

The CDR3 DNA sequence: TGTGCCTGGAGTGTCCCAGGGACCCTTGATGGCTACACCTTC. Encoded protein: CAWSVPGTLDGYTF. V is TRBV30 and J is TRBJ1-2, with TRBD1 as a possible D gene (5 bases). Germline CDR1 and CDR2: GTSNPN and SVGIG (reference sequence). CDR3 length: 14 residues. Between the trimmed V and J ends, which lost 0 bases and 6 bases, there was a span of 14 bases. The whole variable domain, filled in from reference TRBV30 and TRBJ1-2, reads SQTIHQWPATLVQPVGSPLSLECTVEGTSNPNLYWYRQAAGRGLQLLFYSVGIGQISSEVPQNLSASRPQDRQFILSSKKLLLSDSGFYLCAWSVPGTLDGYTFGSGTRLTVV.

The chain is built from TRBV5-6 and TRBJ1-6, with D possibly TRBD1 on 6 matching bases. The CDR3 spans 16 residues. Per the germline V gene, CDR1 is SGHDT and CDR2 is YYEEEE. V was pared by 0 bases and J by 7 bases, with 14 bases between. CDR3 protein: CASSLAGGLVNSPLHF. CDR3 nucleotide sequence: TGTGCCAGCAGCTTGGCTGGGGGCTTGGTAAATTCACCCCTCCACTTT.

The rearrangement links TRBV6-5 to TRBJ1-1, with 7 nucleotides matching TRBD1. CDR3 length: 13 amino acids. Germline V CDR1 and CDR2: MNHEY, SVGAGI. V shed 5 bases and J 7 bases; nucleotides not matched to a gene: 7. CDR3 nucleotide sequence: TGTGCCAGCAGTCGACAGGGAAGGTTTGAAGCTTTCTTT. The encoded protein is CASSRQGRFEAFF.

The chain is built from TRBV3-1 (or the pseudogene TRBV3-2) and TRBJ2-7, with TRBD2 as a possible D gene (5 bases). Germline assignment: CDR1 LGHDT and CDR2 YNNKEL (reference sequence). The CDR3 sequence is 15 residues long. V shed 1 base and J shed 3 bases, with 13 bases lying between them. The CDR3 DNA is TGTGCCAGCAGCCAAGGGGAGTCAAATTACTACGAGCAGTACTTC. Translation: CASSQGESNYYEQYF.

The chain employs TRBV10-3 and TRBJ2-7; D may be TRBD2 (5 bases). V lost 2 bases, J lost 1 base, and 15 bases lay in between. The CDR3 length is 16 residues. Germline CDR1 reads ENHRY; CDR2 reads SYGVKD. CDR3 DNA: TGTGCCATCAGTGAGGGTTCGGGGAGAATATCCTACGAGCAGTACTTC. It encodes CAISEGSGRISYEQYF.

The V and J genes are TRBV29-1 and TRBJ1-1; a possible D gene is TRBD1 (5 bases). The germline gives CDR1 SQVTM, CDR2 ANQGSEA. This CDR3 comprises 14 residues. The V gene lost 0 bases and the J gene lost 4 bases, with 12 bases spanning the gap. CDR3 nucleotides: TGCAGCGTTGAAGATTCGGGGGGGGGCACTGAAGCTTTCTTT. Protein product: CSVEDSGGGTEAFF.

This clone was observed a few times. Written as DNA, the CDR3 is TGTGCCAGCAGTTACCCGCCGGACTCCTACGAGCAGTACTTC. Translating gives CASSYPPDSYEQYF. V gene TRBV6-6 combines with J gene TRBJ2-7; unclear D gene. The ends were cut back, 2 bases at V and 0 bases at J, with 8 bases in the middle. Germline V gives CDR1 MNHNY, CDR2 SVGAGI (reference sequence). This CDR3 comprises 14 residues.

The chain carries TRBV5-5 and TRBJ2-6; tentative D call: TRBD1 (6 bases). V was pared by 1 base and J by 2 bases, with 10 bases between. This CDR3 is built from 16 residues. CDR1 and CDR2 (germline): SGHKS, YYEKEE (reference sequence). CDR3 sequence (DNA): TGTGCCAGCAGCTTGTTACAGGGAGCTGGGGCCAACGTCCTGACTTTC. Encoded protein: CASSLLQGAGANVLTF.

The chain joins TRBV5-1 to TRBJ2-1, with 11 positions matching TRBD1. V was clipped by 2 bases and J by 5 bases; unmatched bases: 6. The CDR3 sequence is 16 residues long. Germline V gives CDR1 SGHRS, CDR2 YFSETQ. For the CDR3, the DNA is TGCGCCAGCAGCTTTGCCGGGACAGGGGGAAACAATGAGCAGTTCTTC. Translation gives CASSFAGTGGNNEQFF.

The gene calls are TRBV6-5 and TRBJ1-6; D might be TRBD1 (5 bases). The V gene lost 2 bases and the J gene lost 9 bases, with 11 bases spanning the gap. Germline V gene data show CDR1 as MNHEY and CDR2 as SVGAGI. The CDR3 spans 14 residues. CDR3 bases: TGTGCCAGCAGTTACGAGGGGAGGGGTTCACCCCTCCACTTT. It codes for CASSYEGRGSPLHF.

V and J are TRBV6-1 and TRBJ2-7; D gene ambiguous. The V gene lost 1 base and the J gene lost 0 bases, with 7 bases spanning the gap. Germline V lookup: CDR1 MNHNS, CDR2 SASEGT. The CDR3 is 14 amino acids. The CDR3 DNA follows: TGTGCCAGCAGTGAAGTGGTGGTCTCCTACGAGCAGTACTTC. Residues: CASSEVVVSYEQYF.

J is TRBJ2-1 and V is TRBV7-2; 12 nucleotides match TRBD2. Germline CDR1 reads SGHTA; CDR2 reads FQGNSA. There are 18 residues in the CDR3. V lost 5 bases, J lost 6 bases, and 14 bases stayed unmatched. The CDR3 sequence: CASSPGLAGGLGLNEQFF. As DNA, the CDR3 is TGTGCCAGCAGCCCCGGTCTAGCGGGAGGGCTAGGTCTCAATGAGCAGTTCTTC. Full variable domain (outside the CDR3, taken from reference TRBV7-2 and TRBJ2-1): GAGVSQSPSNKVTEKGKDVELRCDPISGHTALYWYRQSLGQGLEFLIYFQGNSAPDKSGLPSDRFSAERTGGSVSTLTIQRTQQEDSAVYLCASSPGLAGGLGLNEQFFGPGTRLTVL.

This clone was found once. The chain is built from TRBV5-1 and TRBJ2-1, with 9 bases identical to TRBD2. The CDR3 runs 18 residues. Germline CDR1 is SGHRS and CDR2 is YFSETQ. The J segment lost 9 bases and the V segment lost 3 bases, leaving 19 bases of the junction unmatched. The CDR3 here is CASSSLLTRGISGGEQFF. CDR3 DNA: TGCGCCAGCAGCTCACTCCTGACAAGGGGGATTAGCGGGGGTGAGCAGTTCTTC.

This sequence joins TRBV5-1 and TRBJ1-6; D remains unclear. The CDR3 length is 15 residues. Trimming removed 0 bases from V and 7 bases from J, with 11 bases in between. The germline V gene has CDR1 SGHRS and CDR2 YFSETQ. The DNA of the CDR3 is TGCGCCAGCAGCTTGGAGGCAGTTGGCAATTCACCCCTCCACTTT. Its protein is CASSLEAVGNSPLHF. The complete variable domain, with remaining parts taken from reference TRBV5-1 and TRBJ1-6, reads KAGVTQTPRYLIKTRGQQVTLSCSPISGHRSVSWYQQTPGQGLQFLFEYFSETQRNKGNFPGRFSGRQFSNSRSEMNVSTLELGDSALYLCASSLEAVGNSPLHFGNGTRLTVT.

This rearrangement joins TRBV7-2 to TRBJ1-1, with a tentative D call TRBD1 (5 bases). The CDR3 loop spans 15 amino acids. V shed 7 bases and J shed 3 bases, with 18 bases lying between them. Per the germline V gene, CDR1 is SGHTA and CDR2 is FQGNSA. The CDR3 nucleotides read TGTGCCAGCACCCAATCGGGGGGGACGTACACTGAAGCTTTCTTT. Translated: CASTQSGGTYTEAFF.

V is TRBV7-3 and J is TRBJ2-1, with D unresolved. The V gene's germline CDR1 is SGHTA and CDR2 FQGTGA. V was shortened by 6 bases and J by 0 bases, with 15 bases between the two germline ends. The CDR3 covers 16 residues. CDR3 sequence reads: CASSSGNPGSYNEQFF. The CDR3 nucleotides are TGTGCCAGCAGTTCTGGGAACCCGGGCTCCTACAATGAGCAGTTCTTC.

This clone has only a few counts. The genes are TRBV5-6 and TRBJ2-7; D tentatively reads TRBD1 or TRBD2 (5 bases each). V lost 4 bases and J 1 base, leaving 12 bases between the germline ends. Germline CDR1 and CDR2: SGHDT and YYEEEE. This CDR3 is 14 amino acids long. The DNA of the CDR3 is TGTGCCAGCAGCCGTGGGGACGTATCCTACGAGCAGTACTTC. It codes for CASSRGDVSYEQYF.

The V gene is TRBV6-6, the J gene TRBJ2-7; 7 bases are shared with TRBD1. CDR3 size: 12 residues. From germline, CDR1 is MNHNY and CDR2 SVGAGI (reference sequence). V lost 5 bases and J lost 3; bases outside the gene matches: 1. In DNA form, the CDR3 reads TGTGCCAGCAGTCGACAGGGCTACGAGCAGTACTTC. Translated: CASSRQGYEQYF.

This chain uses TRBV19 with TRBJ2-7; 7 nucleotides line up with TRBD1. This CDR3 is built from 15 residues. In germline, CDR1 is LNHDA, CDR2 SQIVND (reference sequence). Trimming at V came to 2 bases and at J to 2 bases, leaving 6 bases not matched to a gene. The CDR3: CASSIQGGGPYEQYF. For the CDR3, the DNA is TGTGCCAGTAGTATACAAGGGGGCGGGCCCTACGAGCAGTACTTC. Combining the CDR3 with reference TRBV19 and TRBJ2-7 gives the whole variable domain DGGITQSPKYLFRKEGQNVTLSCEQNLNHDAMYWYRQDPGQGLRLIYYSQIVNDFQKGDIAEGYSVSREKKESFPLTVTSAQKNPTAFYLCASSIQGGGPYEQYFGPGTRLTVT.

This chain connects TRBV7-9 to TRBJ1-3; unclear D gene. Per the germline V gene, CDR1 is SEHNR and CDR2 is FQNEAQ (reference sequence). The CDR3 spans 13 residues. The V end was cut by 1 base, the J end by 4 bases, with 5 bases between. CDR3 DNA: TGTGCCAGCAGCTTAGATTCCGGAAACACCATATATTTT. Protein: CASSLDSGNTIYF.

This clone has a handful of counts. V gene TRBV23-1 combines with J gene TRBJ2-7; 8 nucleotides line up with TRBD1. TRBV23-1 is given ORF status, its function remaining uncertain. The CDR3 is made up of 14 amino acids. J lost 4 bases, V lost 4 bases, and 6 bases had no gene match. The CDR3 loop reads CASSLGQGRYEQYF. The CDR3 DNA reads TGCGCCAGCAGTCTAGGACAGGGTCGATACGAGCAGTACTTC.

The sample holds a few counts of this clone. CDR3 residues: CASSQEYAGNTIYF. The CDR3 nucleotides read TGCGCCAGCAGCCAAGAGTATGCGGGAAACACCATATATTTT. The chain carries TRBV4-3 and TRBJ1-3; no definite D call. Germline V gives CDR1 LGHNA, CDR2 YSLEER. This CDR3 spans 14 amino acids. V dropped 0 bases and J dropped 4 bases, with 7 bases sitting between them.

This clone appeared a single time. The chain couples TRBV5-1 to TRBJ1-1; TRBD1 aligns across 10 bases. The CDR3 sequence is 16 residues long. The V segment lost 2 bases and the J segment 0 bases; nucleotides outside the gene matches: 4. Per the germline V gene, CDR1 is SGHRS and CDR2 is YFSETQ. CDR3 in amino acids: CASSFGDRGLNTEAFF. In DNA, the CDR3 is TGCGCCAGCAGCTTTGGGGACAGGGGACTGAACACTGAAGCTTTCTTT.